This is a list of T cell receptor beta chains from one sample in a study of T-cell memory formation after mild COVID-19. TCRdb re-called the 5' RACE reads through MiXCR, storing one row per CDR3 protein. Seen here are under 250,000 distinct CDR3 sequences, 8% to 11% observed once, and the top ten hold under 3.5%. Sequencing was done on a sample of PBMCs or a T cell subset sorted from them (not recorded which). Receptor source: a man aged 18 to 29 who had mild COVID-19 (a few samples of this study predate the infection). Cell type and time point are not known. CDR3s include the opening cysteine and the closing phenylalanine or tryptophan. D genes are given only for firm matches. Size is stated for part of the rows, as once, few or many counts, or as a class when the clone is expanded.

size	D	V	J	DNA	CDR3
few	.	TRBV9	TRBJ2-3	TGTGCCAGCAGCGTACTGTCGGGGACCACAGATACGCAGTATTTT	CASSVLSGTTDTQYF
.	.	TRBV18	TRBJ1-4	TGTGCCAGCTCACCTAGCATGCAGAGGGCAACTAATGAAAAACTGTTTTTT	CASSPSMQRATNEKLFF
.	.	TRBV9	TRBJ2-6	TGTGCCAGCAGCGTAGTTAGCTCTGGGGCCAACGTCCTGACTTTC	CASSVVSSGANVLTF
many	.	TRBV6-6	TRBJ1-4	TGTGCCAGCAGTTACCTTGCAACTAATGAAAAACTGTTTTTT	CASSYLATNEKLFF
few	.	TRBV6-6	TRBJ2-7	TGTGCCAGCAGTAAGGGCCCCCACGAGCAGTACTTC	CASSKGPHEQYF
.	.	TRBV11-2	TRBJ1-6	TGTGCCAGCAGCCTCAGGTGGAGTTCACCCCTCCACTTT	CASSLRWSSPLHF
few	.	TRBV7-2	TRBJ2-5	TGTGCCAGCAGCTTAGGAGGTGGGGGCCCGTGGAAGACCCAGTACTTC	CASSLGGGGPWKTQYF
many	.	TRBV29-1	TRBJ2-5	TGCAGCGTTGAAGTTATGGGGCAGAAGACCCAGTACTTC	CSVEVMGQKTQYF
few	.	TRBV6-5	TRBJ2-1	TGTGCCAGCAGGGTCGATTGGGGCAATGAGCAGTTCTTC	CASRVDWGNEQFF
.	TRBD1	TRBV20-1	TRBJ2-5	TGCAGTGCTAGCCGGGACAGGGGAGAGACCCAGTACTTC	CSASRDRGETQYF
few	.	TRBV28	TRBJ2-5	TGTGCCAGCAGTTTAGGGACGGCGAGCCCCCAGTACTTC	CASSLGTASPQYF
.	TRBD1	TRBV12-3/TRBV12-4	TRBJ1-5	TGTGACAGCAACCACGGGGACAGGGACACCCAGCACCAGCATTTT	CDSNHGDRDTQHQHF
.	.	TRBV30	TRBJ1-1	TGTGCCTGGACCTGGTCGGCGGGAGAGACTGAAGCTTTCTTT	CAWTWSAGETEAFF
few	.	TRBV5-1	TRBJ1-3	TGCGCCAGCAGCTTGCGCAACGTGGCCTCTGGAAACACCATATATTTT	CASSLRNVASGNTIYF
.	TRBD2	TRBV23-1	TRBJ2-5	TGCGCCAGCAGTGGCCTAGCGGGGGGCAAAGGGAGAGAGACCCAGTACTTC	CASSGLAGGKGRETQYF
many	TRBD2	TRBV7-9	TRBJ2-7	TGTGCCAGCACCACAGCGGGGTTCACCTACGAGCAGTACTTC	CASTTAGFTYEQYF
few	.	TRBV9	TRBJ1-1	TGTGCCAGCAGCCGAGGGAGAGGGAACACTGAAGCTTTCTTT	CASSRGRGNTEAFF
.	.	TRBV7-2	TRBJ1-2	TGTGCCAGCAGACTCCCGGGACGGAACTATGGCTACACCTTC	CASRLPGRNYGYTF
few	.	TRBV12-3/TRBV12-4	TRBJ1-1	TGTGCCAGCAGCGTCGAGGCAGGGGCAAACACTGAAGCTTTCTTT	CASSVEAGANTEAFF
.	.	TRBV9	TRBJ2-7	TGTGCCAGCAGCGTAGGTTGGGGGACGGGGGAGCAGTACTTC	CASSVGWGTGEQYF
many	.	TRBV7-6	TRBJ2-5	TGTGCCAGCAGCTCTCGACCCAGGGTCGAGACCCAGTACTTC	CASSSRPRVETQYF
few	.	TRBV7-6	TRBJ2-1	TGTGCCAGCAGCGTACTAGGTAGTATCAAGGCGAATGAGCAGTTCTTC	CASSVLGSIKANEQFF
many	.	TRBV18	TRBJ2-2	TGTGCCAGCTGGCCGAGGAACACCGGGGAGCTGTTTTTT	CASWPRNTGELFF
few	.	TRBV6-2/TRBV6-3	TRBJ2-3	TGTGCCAGCAGTCCAGGGGGGGCGGGCACAGATACGCAGTATTTT	CASSPGGAGTDTQYF